The sequence of this T cell receptor (beta chain) was determined in a study of blood T cell repertoires in COVID-19. Looking at the study overall: The samples span acute and convalescent COVID-19 from the United States, Italy and Spain. In each case, the material was cDNA or gDNA derived from T cells, B-cell-depleted T cells, or PBMCs.

Per the original data handling: Amplification from reference gene primers served as the basis for estimated nucleated cell counts. The protocol was immunoSEQ multiplex PCR, while the TCRdb copy is restricted to in-frame clones and leaves out a portion. V and J calls and clone size are given by that table; D and trimming were obtained from the DNA. This table has fewer than 250,000 clones, around 87% appearing once. This clone was seen just once. Trimming removed 2 bases from V and 9 bases from J; junction bases left unmatched: 1. This CDR3 has 12 amino acids. The germline CDR1 and CDR2 sequences are WSHSY and SAAADI.

The origin of this receptor is a man aged 60-69 years with acute or convalescent COVID-19. The chain uses TRBV10-2 and TRBJ2-1, with 7 bases lining up with TRBD1. The specimen sequenced was peripheral blood. CDR3 sequence (DNA): TGCGCCAGCAGTGAGACAGGGGTTGAGCAGTTCTTC. It specifies CASSETGVEQFF.